One T cell receptor (beta chain) is described in this entry. What it binds is unknown. TCRdb's copy holds only in-frame clones and misses some; the assay was immunoSEQ multiplex PCR. The repertoire holds roughly 43,000 clones, roughly 87% seen once, with over 1.1% in the top ten. The data are from a study of CD4 T cells in relation to SARS-CoV-2 and coronaviruses. Whole-study context: After 10 days of antigen culture, PBMC TCR beta CDR3s were sequenced.

The CDR3 is 18 amino acids. Germline lookup yields CDR1 SGDLS and CDR2 YYNGEE. V gave up 4 bases and J gave up 0 bases; unmatched junction bases: 9. Study observations and caveats: Crossreactive clones expanded significantly less to SARS-CoV-2 than monoreactive clones. No donor gave both pre-pandemic and post-infection samples.

The receptor's source is an adult with COVID-19. Sequencing input: naive CD4+ T cells from PBMCs, cultured in vitro. Noted subset: naive CD4+ T cells isolated by negative enrichment. The rearrangement links TRBV9 to TRBJ2-1; 11 nucleotides align to TRBD2. CDR3: CASSFGLAGLSSYNEQFF. The DNA for the CDR3 is TGTGCCAGCAGCTTCGGACTAGCGGGCCTTAGCTCCTACAATGAGCAGTTCTTC. Looking up the rest from reference TRBV9 and TRBJ2-1 gives the full variable domain: DSGVTQTPKHLITATGQRVTLRCSPRSGDLSVYWYQQSLDQGLQFLIQYYNGEERAKGNILERFSAQQFPDLHSELNLSSLELGDSALYFCASSFGLAGLSSYNEQFFGPGTRLTVL.